The following is a T cell receptor (beta chain) sequence with its context. Its matching antigen is unknown. Generated by immunoSEQ multiplex PCR, the TCRdb table keeps only in-frame clones and is missing some. The profile shows approximately 85,000 clones, about 86% of them singletons. The source of the sample is a study of T cell responses to AZD1222 COVID-19 vaccine. The study's findings and limits: White British people made up most donors, females outnumbered males, and clonal diversity was possibly underestimated. Increases in Spike-specific TCR breadth and depth were seen after two AZD1222 doses.

The germline CDR1 and CDR2 sequences are SGHAT and FQNNGV. The ends lost 5 bases at V and 5 bases at J; junction bases unmatched: 7. This CDR3 is 14 amino acids long. V usage is TRBV11-2 and J usage is TRBJ1-1; TRBD1 aligns across 8 bases. Sequencing was performed on peripheral blood, taken on day 0 of AZD1222 vaccination. This receptor was obtained from an adult in good health. The CDR3 DNA follows: TGTGCCAGCAGCGGACAGGGAGTGGGTACTGAAGCTTTCTTT. Protein: CASSGQGVGTEAFF.